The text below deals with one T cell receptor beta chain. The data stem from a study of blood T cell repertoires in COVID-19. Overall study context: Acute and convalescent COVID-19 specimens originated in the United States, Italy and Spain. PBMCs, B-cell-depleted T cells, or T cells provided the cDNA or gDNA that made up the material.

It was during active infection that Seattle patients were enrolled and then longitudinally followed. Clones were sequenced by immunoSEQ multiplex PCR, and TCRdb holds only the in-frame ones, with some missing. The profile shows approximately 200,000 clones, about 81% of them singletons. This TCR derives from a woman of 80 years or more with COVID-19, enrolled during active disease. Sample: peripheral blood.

CDR3 DNA: TGTGCCAGCACTGCGGACTCAACTAATGAAAAACTGTTTTTT. This translates into CASTADSTNEKLFF. V and J are TRBV2 and TRBJ1-4; D remains unclear. Germline assignment: CDR1 SNHLY and CDR2 FYNNEI. The CDR3 has 14 amino acids. V was cut by 7 bases and J by 0 bases, with 9 bases left in between.